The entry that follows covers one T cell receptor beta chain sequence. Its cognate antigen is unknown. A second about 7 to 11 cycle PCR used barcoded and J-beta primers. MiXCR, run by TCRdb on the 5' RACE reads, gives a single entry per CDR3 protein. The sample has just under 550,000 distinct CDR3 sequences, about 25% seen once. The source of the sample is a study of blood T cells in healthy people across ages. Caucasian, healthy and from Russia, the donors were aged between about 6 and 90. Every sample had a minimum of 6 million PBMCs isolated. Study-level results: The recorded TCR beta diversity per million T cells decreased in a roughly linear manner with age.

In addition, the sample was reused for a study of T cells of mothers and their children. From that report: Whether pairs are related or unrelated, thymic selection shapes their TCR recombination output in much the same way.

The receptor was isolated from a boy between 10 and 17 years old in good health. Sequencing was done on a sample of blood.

The CDR3 DNA is TGCGCCAGCAGCTTGGGGCCACAGGGTCCCCCTGAAGCTTTCTTT. Translating it yields CASSLGPQGPPEAFF. The chain is built from TRBV5-1 and TRBJ1-1; a possible D gene is TRBD1 (6 bases). Looked up from germline, CDR1 is SGHRS and CDR2 is YFSETQ. V was clipped by 0 bases and J by 6 bases, with 15 bases between them. The CDR3 extends over 15 amino acids. The full variable domain, completed using reference TRBV5-1 and TRBJ1-1, is KAGVTQTPRYLIKTRGQQVTLSCSPISGHRSVSWYQQTPGQGLQFLFEYFSETQRNKGNFPGRFSGRQFSNSRSEMNVSTLELGDSALYLCASSLGPQGPPEAFFGQGTRLTVV.